These 3 T cell receptor beta chains came from one sample sequenced in a study of tumor-infiltrating lymphocytes in primary liver carcinoma. With around 520 ng total RNA as template and a constant-region primer, TCR beta cDNA was made. Three nested multiplex PCR rounds, a slightly modified ARM-PCR method, built the TCR beta libraries. TRBV1-TRBV30 forward and Cbeta reverse primers drove the first two approximately 10-cycle rounds. TCRdb reprocessed the multiplex PCR reads via MiXCR and lists one record per CDR3 protein. The repertoire has 100,000 to 150,000 distinct CDR3 sequences, about 68% of them found once; the top ten carry about a tenth. It was from 20-30 mg of unsorted bulk tissue that RNA and DNA were co-extracted. What was sequenced was liver tumor tissue from sampling region 1. Subset noted: tumor region T1, superior pole. These receptors all come from a woman aged 55 to 70 with primary liver carcinoma and hepatitis B virus infection.

A remark on this clonotype: The CDR3 carries no conserved terminal phenylalanine or tryptophan, so it likely arises from a read error. V and J are TRBV11-2 and TRBJ2-2; D gene ambiguous. The CDR3 extends over 13 amino acids. Trimming cost V 4 bases and J 4 bases, with 7 bases left between them. Germline assignment: CDR1 SGHAT and CDR2 FQNNGV. The CDR3 DNA reads TGTGCCAGCAGCTCGCTAGTCACCGGGGAGCTGTTTCTT. This gives the protein CASSSLVTGELFL.

This clonotype was observed once. The chain carries TRBV4-1 and TRBJ2-1; 8 nucleotides align to TRBD2. This CDR3 is 16 amino acids long. The germline V gene has CDR1 MGHRA and CDR2 YSYEKL. CDR3 coding DNA: TGCATCAGCAGCCAAGGAGCGGGAGTAAACTACAATGAGCAGTTCTTC. Translation: CISSQGAGVNYNEQFF.

A note on this clonotype: The junction shows a germline mismatch at one end, possibly a read error. V and J are TRBV10-2 and TRBJ1-5; D is ambiguous. There are 14 residues in the CDR3. The germline V gene has CDR1 WSHSY and CDR2 SAAADI. DNA of the CDR3: TGCGCCAGCAGACGGGAGAGGGAAGATCAGCCCCGGCATTTT. The encoded protein is CASRREREDQPRHF.